These 22 T cell receptor beta chains came from one sample sequenced in a study of T cell responses to AZD1222 COVID-19 vaccine. Data came from immunoSEQ multiplex PCR; TCRdb stores just in-frame clones and leaves some out. The sample lists approximately 100,000 clones; roughly 87% were seen once. The source was peripheral blood, collected on day 0 of AZD1222 vaccination. These receptors were collected from an adult in good health.

This chain connects TRBV29-1 to TRBJ2-3; possible D gene TRBD1, 5 bases. CDR3 size: 15 residues. Trimming stripped 5 bases from V and 5 bases from J, with 20 bases between. CDR1 SQVTM and CDR2 ANQGSEA come from the germline V gene. CDR3 sequence: CSVSTSGSWGDTQYF. The CDR3 DNA follows: TGCAGCGTTTCAACATCAGGGTCATGGGGAGATACGCAGTATTTT.

This clone was recorded once. The chain couples TRBV4-2 to TRBJ2-3; TRBD2 agrees at 7 bases. CDR1 LGHNA and CDR2 YNFKEQ come from the germline V gene. This CDR3 contains 18 residues. V gave up 0 bases and J gave up 0 bases; unmatched junction bases: 9. This CDR3 reads CASSQDPSGRTSTDTQYF. The CDR3 nucleotides are TGTGCCAGCAGCCAAGATCCTAGCGGAAGAACTAGCACAGATACGCAGTATTTT.

V and J are TRBV2 and TRBJ2-1; unclear D gene. The CDR3 is 12 residues long. The germline V and J ends were trimmed by 2 bases and 10 bases, with 9 bases remaining between them. CDR1 is SNHLY and CDR2 is FYNNEI in the germline V gene. Written as DNA, the CDR3 is TGTGCCAGCAGTGAATGGGGTCCCGAGCAGTTCTTC. It is translated as CASSEWGPEQFF.

The V and J genes are TRBV7-2 and TRBJ2-2; 10 bases map to TRBD2. Germline V gives CDR1 SGHTA, CDR2 FQGNSA. The CDR3 runs 17 residues. J gave up 5 bases and V 5 bases, and 11 bases lay outside the gene matches. CDR3 loop: CASSARSGRARTGELFF. Written as DNA, the CDR3 is TGTGCCAGCAGCGCAAGGAGCGGGAGGGCCAGGACCGGGGAGCTGTTTTTT.

The chain employs TRBV3-1 (or the pseudogene TRBV3-2) and TRBJ2-7; 9 bases map to TRBD1. J gave up 2 bases and V 8 bases, and 7 bases lay outside the gene matches. Germline V gene lookup returns CDR1 LGHDT and CDR2 YNNKEL (reference sequence). CDR3 length: 14 amino acids. CDR3 loop: CASQSGTGTYEQYF. In DNA form, the CDR3 reads TGTGCCAGCCAATCCGGGACAGGGACCTACGAGCAGTACTTC.

This clone was seen a single time. The chain combines TRBV9 with TRBJ1-2; no clear D gene. V was pared by 8 bases and J by 3 bases, with 8 bases between. Germline V gene sequence: CDR1 SGDLS, CDR2 YYNGEE. The CDR3 length is 11 residues. The CDR3 spells CASSSHYGYTF. CDR3 sequence (DNA): TGTGCCAGTAGCAGCCACTATGGCTACACCTTC. The full variable domain, its missing parts supplied by reference TRBV9 and TRBJ1-2, is DSGVTQTPKHLITATGQRVTLRCSPRSGDLSVYWYQQSLDQGLQFLIQYYNGEERAKGNILERFSAQQFPDLHSELNLSSLELGDSALYFCASSSHYGYTFGSGTRLTVV.

The V gene is TRBV2, the J gene TRBJ1-2; TRBD1 matches at 7 bases. V shed 4 bases and J 0 bases; nucleotides not matched to a gene: 14. The germline V gene encodes CDR1 SNHLY and CDR2 FYNNEI. The CDR3 length is 18 residues. The CDR3: CASSAVGGTVETNYGYTF. CDR3 nucleotides: TGTGCCAGCAGTGCCGTTGGAGGGACAGTAGAAACTAACTATGGCTACACCTTC.

The V call is TRBV29-1, the J call TRBJ1-2; 8 nucleotides agree with TRBD1. CDR1 and CDR2 from the germline V gene are SQVTM and ANQGSEA. The junction had 4 bases not matched to a gene; V was cut back by 8 bases and J by 5 bases. This CDR3 region has 11 residues. The CDR3 sequence: CSTDRAYGYTF. CDR3 nucleotides: TGCAGCACGGACAGGGCTTATGGCTACACCTTC.

As DNA, the CDR3 is TGTGCCAGCAGTGCAGTAGTCCGGGGGAATGAGCAGTTCTTC. This gives the protein CASSAVVRGNEQFF. The chain uses TRBV3-1 (or the pseudogene TRBV3-2) and TRBJ2-1; D perhaps matches TRBD2 (6 bases). The CDR3 has 14 residues. The ends were cut back, 6 bases at V and 7 bases at J, with 16 bases in the middle. CDR1 and CDR2 from the germline V gene are LGHDT and YNNKEL (reference sequence).

The chain carries TRBV28 and TRBJ2-2; D is unresolved. Trimming stripped 5 bases from V and 4 bases from J, with 14 bases between. The CDR3 runs 15 residues. CDR1 and CDR2 from the germline V gene are MDHEN and SYDVKM. CDR3 sequence (DNA): TGTGCCAGCAGTGCCCCCGGAGATGGCACCGGGGAGCTGTTTTTT. Its translation is CASSAPGDGTGELFF.

CDR3 sequence: CSVGQDYTEAFF. DNA for the CDR3: TGCAGCGTGGGACAGGACTACACTGAAGCTTTCTTT. The gene calls are TRBV29-1 and TRBJ1-1; 8 bases match TRBD1. The ends lost 6 bases at V and 3 bases at J; junction bases unmatched: 3. The CDR3 runs 12 residues. The V gene's germline CDR1 is SQVTM and CDR2 ANQGSEA.

The J gene is TRBJ2-7, the V gene TRBV6-5, with D tentatively TRBD2 (5 bases). The CDR3 spans 13 residues. Trimming cost V 8 bases and J 0 bases, with 11 bases left between them. Germline CDR1 is MNHEY and CDR2 is SVGAGI. CDR3 amino acids: CASERLSSYEQYF. The CDR3 region has the DNA TGTGCCAGCGAGCGGTTGAGCTCCTACGAGCAGTACTTC.

The chain employs TRBV19 and TRBJ1-2, with D uncertain. CDR3 size: 12 residues. Per germline, CDR1 LNHDA and CDR2 SQIVND (reference sequence). With 5 bases removed from V and 5 bases from J, the gap between germline ends came to 9 bases. CDR3 DNA sequence: TGTGCCAGTAGTTCCGATGATTATGGCTACACCTTC. Amino acid sequence: CASSSDDYGYTF.

The chain joins TRBV29-1 to TRBJ1-2; D possibly corresponds to TRBD1 (5 bases). The CDR3 contains 13 residues. The V end lost 4 bases, the J end lost 5 bases, and 14 bases lay between the germline ends. Germline CDR1 and CDR2: SQVTM and ANQGSEA. This CDR3 reads CSVVTVPGYGYTF. The CDR3 DNA reads as TGCAGCGTTGTGACAGTGCCGGGTTATGGCTACACCTTC. Variable domain in full (rest from reference TRBV29-1 and TRBJ1-2): SAVISQKPSRDICQRGTSLTIQCQVDSQVTMMFWYRQQPGQSLTLIATANQGSEATYESGFVIDKFPISRPNLTFSTLTVSNMSPEDSSIYLCSVVTVPGYGYTFGSGTRLTVV.

To note about this clone: A junction boundary mismatches the germline segment, possibly from a read error. The rearrangement uses TRBV28 and TRBJ1-2, with TRBD1 identical over 10 bases. CDR3 length: 15 residues. The V gene's germline CDR1 is MDHEN and CDR2 SYDVKM. The CDR3 bases are TGTGCCAGCAGACAGACAGGGGGCCCGGACTATGGCCACACCTTC. It codes for CASRQTGGPDYGHTF.

In nucleotides, the CDR3 is TGTGCCAGCAGCCCGGGGACTAGCGGGCCGTACTACACAGATACGCAGTATTTT. Its protein is CASSPGTSGPYYTDTQYF. V gene TRBV3-1 (or the pseudogene TRBV3-2) combines with J gene TRBJ2-3, with 12 bases matching TRBD2. Trimming cost V 4 bases and J 2 bases; bases outside gene matches: 10. The germline CDR1 and CDR2 sequences are LGHDT and YNNKEL (reference sequence). The CDR3 has 18 amino acids.

V gene TRBV11-2 combines with J gene TRBJ2-2; D might be TRBD1 (5 bases). Deletions cut 1 base from V and 6 bases from J, with 15 bases between. The CDR3 runs 16 residues. Per the germline V gene, CDR1 is SGHAT and CDR2 is FQNNGV. The CDR3 spells CASSLAVQGNAGELFF. CDR3 coding DNA: TGTGCCAGCAGCTTAGCTGTGCAGGGCAACGCCGGGGAGCTGTTTTTT.

The chain links TRBV30 to TRBJ1-4, with D uncertain. Germline V gene sequence: CDR1 GTSNPN, CDR2 SVGIG (reference sequence). The CDR3 consists of 14 residues. The germline V and J ends were trimmed by 1 base and 0 bases, with 6 bases remaining between them. This chain's CDR3 is CAWSEGTTNEKLFF. The CDR3 bases are TGTGCCTGGAGTGAAGGGACAACTAATGAAAAACTGTTTTTT. The full variable domain, in which reference TRBV30 and TRBJ1-4 provide the parts outside the CDR3, is SQTIHQWPATLVQPVGSPLSLECTVEGTSNPNLYWYRQAAGRGLQLLFYSVGIGQISSEVPQNLSASRPQDRQFILSSKKLLLSDSGFYLCAWSEGTTNEKLFFGSGTQLSVL.

This clone came up once. The chain links TRBV4-2 to TRBJ2-3; 11 bases align to TRBD2. V lost 3 bases, J lost 4 bases, and 6 bases stayed unmatched. The CDR3 loop spans 16 amino acids. Germline assignment: CDR1 LGHNA and CDR2 YNFKEQ. CDR3 nucleotides: TGTGCCAGCAGCCATACTAGCGGGAGAGGCTCAGATACGCAGTATTTT. Amino acid sequence: CASSHTSGRGSDTQYF.

This clone was counted a single time. V is TRBV9 and J is TRBJ2-3; 9 bases agree with TRBD2. J lost 6 bases, V lost 0 bases, and 5 bases had no gene match. The CDR3 covers 15 residues. Germline loops: CDR1 SGDLS, CDR2 YYNGEE. Here the CDR3 reads CASSVGGSGSDTQYF. The CDR3 DNA reads as TGTGCCAGCAGCGTAGGGGGTAGCGGGAGTGATACGCAGTATTTT.

This chain links TRBV5-1 with TRBJ2-2; 11 bases match TRBD2. The junction had 11 bases not matched to a gene; V was cut back by 3 bases and J by 4 bases. The CDR3 runs to 18 residues. In germline, CDR1 is SGHRS, CDR2 YFSETQ. The CDR3, as DNA: TGCGCCAGCAGCTACCTACCTAGCGGGAGGTCCACCACCGGGGAGCTGTTTTTT. This gives the protein CASSYLPSGRSTTGELFF.

This clone was observed a handful of times. This chain links TRBV2 with TRBJ1-5; TRBD1 matches at 7 bases. Unmatched junction bases numbered 11, after V lost 6 bases and J lost 6 bases. CDR3 size: 15 residues. Germline CDR1 reads SNHLY; CDR2 reads FYNNEI. This chain's CDR3 is CASSATGTEPQPQHF. CDR3 coding DNA: TGTGCCAGCAGCGCGACAGGGACCGAGCCTCAGCCCCAGCATTTT.